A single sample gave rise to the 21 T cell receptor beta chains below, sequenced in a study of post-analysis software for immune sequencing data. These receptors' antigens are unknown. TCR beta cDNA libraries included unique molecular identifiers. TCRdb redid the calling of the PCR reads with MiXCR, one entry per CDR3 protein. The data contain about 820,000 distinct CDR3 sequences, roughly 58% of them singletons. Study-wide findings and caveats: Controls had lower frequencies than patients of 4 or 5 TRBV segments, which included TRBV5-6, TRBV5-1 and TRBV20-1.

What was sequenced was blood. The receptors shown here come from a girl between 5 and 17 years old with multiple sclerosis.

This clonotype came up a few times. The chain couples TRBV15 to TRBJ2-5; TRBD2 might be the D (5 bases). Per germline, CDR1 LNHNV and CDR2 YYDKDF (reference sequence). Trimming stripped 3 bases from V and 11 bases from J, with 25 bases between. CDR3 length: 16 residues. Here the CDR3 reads CATSSPFSEGPVQQYF. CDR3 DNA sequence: TGTGCCACCAGCAGCCCTTTTAGCGAGGGTCCTGTTCAGCAGTACTTC.

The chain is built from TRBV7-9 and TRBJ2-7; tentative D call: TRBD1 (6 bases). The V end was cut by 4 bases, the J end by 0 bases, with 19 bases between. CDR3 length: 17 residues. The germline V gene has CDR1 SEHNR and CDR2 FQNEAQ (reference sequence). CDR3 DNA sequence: TGTGCCAGCAGCTCTCGGACAGTTAATGCCCCCTCCTACGAGCAGTACTTC. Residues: CASSSRTVNAPSYEQYF.

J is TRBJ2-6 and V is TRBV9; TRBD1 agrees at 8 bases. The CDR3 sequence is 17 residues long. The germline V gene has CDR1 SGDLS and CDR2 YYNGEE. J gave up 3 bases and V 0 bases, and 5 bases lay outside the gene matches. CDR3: CASSVAGGGFGANVLTF. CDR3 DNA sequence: TGTGCCAGCAGCGTAGCAGGGGGCGGATTTGGGGCCAACGTCCTGACTTTC.

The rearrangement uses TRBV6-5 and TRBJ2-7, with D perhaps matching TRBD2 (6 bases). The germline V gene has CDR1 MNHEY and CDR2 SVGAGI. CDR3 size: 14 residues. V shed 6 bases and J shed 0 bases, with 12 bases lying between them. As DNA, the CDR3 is TGTGCCAGCAGACCACGGACTACCTCCTACGAGCAGTACTTC. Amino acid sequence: CASRPRTTSYEQYF.

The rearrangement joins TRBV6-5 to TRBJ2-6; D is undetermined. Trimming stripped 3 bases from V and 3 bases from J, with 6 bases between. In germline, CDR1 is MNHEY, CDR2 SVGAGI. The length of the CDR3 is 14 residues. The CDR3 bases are TGTGCCAGCAGTTATATAGGTGGGGCCAACGTCCTGACTTTC. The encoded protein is CASSYIGGANVLTF.

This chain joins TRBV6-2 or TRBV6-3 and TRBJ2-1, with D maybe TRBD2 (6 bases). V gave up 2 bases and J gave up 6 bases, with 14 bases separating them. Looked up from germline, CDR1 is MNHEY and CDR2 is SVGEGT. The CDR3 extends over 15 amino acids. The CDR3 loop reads CASSYVLASINEQFF. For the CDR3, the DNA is TGTGCCAGCAGTTACGTCCTAGCGAGTATCAATGAGCAGTTCTTC.

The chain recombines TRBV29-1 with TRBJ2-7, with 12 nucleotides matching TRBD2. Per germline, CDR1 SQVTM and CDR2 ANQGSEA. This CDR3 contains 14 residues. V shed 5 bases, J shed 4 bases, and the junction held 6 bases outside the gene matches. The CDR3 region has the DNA TGCAGCGTTCTACCGGGACTAGCGGGTTACGAGCAGTACTTC. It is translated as CSVLPGLAGYEQYF.

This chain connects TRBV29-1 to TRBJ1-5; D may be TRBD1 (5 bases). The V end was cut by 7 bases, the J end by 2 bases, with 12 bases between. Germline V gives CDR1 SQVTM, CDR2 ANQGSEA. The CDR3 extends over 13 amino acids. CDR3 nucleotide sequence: TGCAGCGCCTCATTGGGGGGCAATCAGCCCCAGCATTTT. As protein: CSASLGGNQPQHF.

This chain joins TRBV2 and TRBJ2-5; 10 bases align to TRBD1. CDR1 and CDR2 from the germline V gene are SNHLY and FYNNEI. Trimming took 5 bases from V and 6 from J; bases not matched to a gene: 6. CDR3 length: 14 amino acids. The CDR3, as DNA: TGTGCCAGCAGTTCACGGGACAGGGGTCAGACCCAGTACTTC. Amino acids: CASSSRDRGQTQYF.

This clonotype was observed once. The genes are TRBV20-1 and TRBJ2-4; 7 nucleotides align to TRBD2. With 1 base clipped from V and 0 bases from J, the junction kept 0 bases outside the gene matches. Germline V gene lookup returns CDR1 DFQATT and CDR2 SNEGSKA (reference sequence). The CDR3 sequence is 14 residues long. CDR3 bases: TGCAGTGCTAGAGTAGCGGGAGCCAAAAACATTCAGTACTTC. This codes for CSARVAGAKNIQYF.

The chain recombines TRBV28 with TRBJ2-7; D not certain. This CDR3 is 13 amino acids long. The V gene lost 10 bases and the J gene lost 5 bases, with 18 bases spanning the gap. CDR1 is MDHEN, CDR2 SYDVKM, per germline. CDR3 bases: TGTGCCACCGAGTGGCGAAGGCGAAACGAGCAGTACTTC. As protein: CATEWRRRNEQYF. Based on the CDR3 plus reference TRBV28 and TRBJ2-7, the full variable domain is DVKVTQSSRYLVKRTGEKVFLECVQDMDHENMFWYRQDPGLGLRLIYFSYDVKMKEKGDIPEGYSVSREKKERFSLILESASTNQTSMYLCATEWRRRNEQYFGPGTRLTVT.

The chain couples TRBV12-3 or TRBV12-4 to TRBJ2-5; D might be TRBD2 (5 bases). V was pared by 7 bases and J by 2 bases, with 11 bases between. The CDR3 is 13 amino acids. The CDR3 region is CASTWERQETQYF. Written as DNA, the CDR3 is TGTGCCAGCACGTGGGAGAGGCAAGAGACCCAGTACTTC.

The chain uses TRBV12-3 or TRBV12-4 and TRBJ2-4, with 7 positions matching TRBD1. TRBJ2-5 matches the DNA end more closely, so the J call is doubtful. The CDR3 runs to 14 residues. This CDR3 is CASNGQESGETQYF. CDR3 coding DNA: TGTGCCAGCAATGGACAGGAATCGGGGGAGACCCAGTACTTC.

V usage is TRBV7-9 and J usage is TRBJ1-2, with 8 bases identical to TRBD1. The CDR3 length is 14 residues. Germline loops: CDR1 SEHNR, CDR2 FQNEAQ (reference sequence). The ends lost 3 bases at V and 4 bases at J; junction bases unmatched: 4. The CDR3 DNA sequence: TGTGCCAGCAGCTTGGGGGGACAGGCCTATGGCTACACCTTC. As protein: CASSLGGQAYGYTF.

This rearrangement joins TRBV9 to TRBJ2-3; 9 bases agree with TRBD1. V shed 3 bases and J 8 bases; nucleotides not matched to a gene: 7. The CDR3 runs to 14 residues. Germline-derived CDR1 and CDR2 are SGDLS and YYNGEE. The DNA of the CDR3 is TGTGCCAGCAGCGGGGGGACAGGGAGGGCTACGCAGTATTTT. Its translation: CASSGGTGRATQYF. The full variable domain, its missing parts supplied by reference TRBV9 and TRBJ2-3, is DSGVTQTPKHLITATGQRVTLRCSPRSGDLSVYWYQQSLDQGLQFLIQYYNGEERAKGNILERFSAQQFPDLHSELNLSSLELGDSALYFCASSGGTGRATQYFGPGTRLTVL.

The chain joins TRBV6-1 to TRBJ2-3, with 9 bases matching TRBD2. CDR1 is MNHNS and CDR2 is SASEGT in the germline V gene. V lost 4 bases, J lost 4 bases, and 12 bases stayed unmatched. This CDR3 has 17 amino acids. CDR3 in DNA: TGTGCCAGCAGTGCTGAGAGGGGGCGGGAGGGCGCAGATACGCAGTATTTT. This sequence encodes CASSAERGREGADTQYF.

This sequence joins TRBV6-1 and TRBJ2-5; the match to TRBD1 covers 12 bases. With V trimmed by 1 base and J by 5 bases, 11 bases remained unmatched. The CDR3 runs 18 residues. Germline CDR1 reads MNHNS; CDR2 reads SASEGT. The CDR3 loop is CASSEDSLGTGGRETQYF. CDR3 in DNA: TGTGCCAGCAGTGAAGATTCCTTAGGGACAGGGGGCCGGGAGACCCAGTACTTC.

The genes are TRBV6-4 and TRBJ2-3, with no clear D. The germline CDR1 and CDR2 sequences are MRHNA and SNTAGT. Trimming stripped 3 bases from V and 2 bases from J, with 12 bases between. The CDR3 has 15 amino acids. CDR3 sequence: CASSETPRITDTQYF. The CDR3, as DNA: TGTGCCAGCAGTGAGACCCCAAGGATCACAGATACGCAGTATTTT.

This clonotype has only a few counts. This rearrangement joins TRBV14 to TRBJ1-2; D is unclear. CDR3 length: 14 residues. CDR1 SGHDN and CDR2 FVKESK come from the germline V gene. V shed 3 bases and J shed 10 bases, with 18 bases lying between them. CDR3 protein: CASSHSSVLADYTF. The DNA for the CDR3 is TGTGCCAGCAGCCATTCGTCCGTACTCGCTGACTACACCTTC.

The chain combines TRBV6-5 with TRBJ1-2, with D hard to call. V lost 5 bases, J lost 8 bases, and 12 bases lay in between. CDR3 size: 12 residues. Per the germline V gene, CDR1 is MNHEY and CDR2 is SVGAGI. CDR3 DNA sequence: TGTGCCAGCAGTGGCGGTCCAAGAGGCTACACCTTC. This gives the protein CASSGGPRGYTF.

For the CDR3, the DNA is TGCAGTGCTGGAATGGGGGACGAGCAGTACTTC. Translation gives CSAGMGDEQYF. V usage is TRBV20-1 and J usage is TRBJ2-7, with D possibly being TRBD1 or TRBD2 (5 bases each). Germline CDR1 is DFQATT and CDR2 is SNEGSKA (reference sequence). This CDR3 has 11 residues. V lost 5 bases and J 5 bases, leaving 10 bases between the germline ends.